Following are 20 T cell receptor beta chains from one sample sequenced in a study of vaccination effects on CD4 cells after COVID-19. Pools of viral peptides were used by the ViraFEST assay to expand antigen-specific CD4+ T cells ahead of sequencing. Cultured cells yielded isolated CD4+ T cells after 10 days. Vaccine recipients lacked prior SARS-CoV-2 infection and had negative nucleocapsid antibodies. Profiling relied on immunoSEQ multiplex PCR, and the TCRdb table lists in-frame clones only, not all of them. The sample contains over 45,000 clones, roughly 70% of which appear only once. These receptors' targets are unknown. Specimen: CD4+ T cells from PBMCs cultured with SARS-CoV-2 spike peptides, collected before COVID-19 vaccination. Receptors originate from a human donor who received a COVID-19 vaccine.

The V call is TRBV7-2, the J call TRBJ2-7; 7 nucleotides match TRBD2. Germline CDR1 reads SGHTA; CDR2 reads FQGNSA. The V gene end was trimmed by 5 bases and the J gene end by 3 bases; junction bases not matched to a gene: 7. The CDR3 length is 14 residues. CDR3 sequence: CASSPGSSGYEQYF. The DNA of the CDR3 is TGTGCCAGCAGCCCCGGATCTAGCGGCTACGAGCAGTACTTC.

J is TRBJ1-4 and V is TRBV7-8; TRBD1 is a possible D gene (5 bases). Trimming pared 2 bases from V and 10 bases from J, leaving 8 bases between. Germline lookup yields CDR1 SGHVS and CDR2 FQNEAQ. The CDR3 consists of 12 residues. The CDR3 DNA sequence: TGTGCCAGCAGCTTAAGGGGAGTAAAACTGTTTTTT. Its protein is CASSLRGVKLFF.

The V and J genes are TRBV19 and TRBJ2-5, with 11 nucleotides matching TRBD1. From germline, CDR1 is LNHDA and CDR2 SQIVND (reference sequence). The CDR3 consists of 15 residues. Germline trimming cut 5 bases from V and 3 bases from J; bases unmatched to any gene: 5. The CDR3, as DNA: TGTGCCAGTAGTCGGACAGGGGGCCGAGAAGAGACCCAGTACTTC. Its translation: CASSRTGGREETQYF.

The V call is TRBV7-2, the J call TRBJ2-7; D is perhaps TRBD1 or TRBD2 (5 bases each). This CDR3 has 14 amino acids. The germline gives CDR1 SGHTA, CDR2 FQGNSA. V dropped 5 bases and J dropped 2 bases, with 13 bases sitting between them. The chain's CDR3 is CASSRRDVPYEQYF. Here the CDR3 DNA reads TGTGCCAGCAGCCGCCGGGACGTCCCCTACGAGCAGTACTTC.

V usage is TRBV4-1 and J usage is TRBJ2-7, with a tentative D call TRBD2 (5 bases). Germline V gene data show CDR1 as MGHRA and CDR2 as YSYEKL. The CDR3 loop spans 15 amino acids. Trimming cost V 3 bases and J 2 bases, with 14 bases left between them. This chain's CDR3 is CASSHGLQDTYEQYF. The DNA of the CDR3 is TGCGCCAGCAGCCATGGACTGCAAGACACCTACGAGCAGTACTTC.

The chain links TRBV18 to TRBJ1-2, with 7 positions matching TRBD1. The CDR3 totals 14 residues. The V and J ends lost 2 bases and 5 bases, in that order; junction bases with no gene match: 5. The germline V gene has CDR1 KGHSH and CDR2 LQKENI. CDR3 region: CASSPVEGAYGYTF. DNA of the CDR3: TGTGCCAGCTCACCAGTGGAGGGGGCATATGGCTACACCTTC. Drawing the rest from reference TRBV18 and TRBJ1-2, the complete variable domain is NAGVMQNPRHLVRRRGQEARLRCSPMKGHSHVYWYRQLPEEGLKFMVYLQKENIIDESGMPKERFSAEFPKEGPSILRIQQVVRGDSAAYFCASSPVEGAYGYTFGSGTRLTVV.

This clone came up a few times. The CDR3 DNA is TGTGCCAGCAGAGAGAGTAGCGGGAGCAGGGCAGATACGCAGTATTTT. This gives the protein CASRESSGSRADTQYF. The chain uses TRBV2 and TRBJ2-3, with 9 nucleotides matching TRBD2. Germline V gene lookup returns CDR1 SNHLY and CDR2 FYNNEI. The CDR3 loop spans 16 amino acids. The V segment lost 6 bases and the J segment 4 bases; nucleotides outside the gene matches: 11.

The CDR3: CASRLNRQGWVETQYF. CDR3 DNA: TGTGCCAGCAGACTCAACCGACAGGGATGGGTAGAGACCCAGTACTTC. The chain couples TRBV27 to TRBJ2-5, with 7 bases that match TRBD1. This CDR3 has 16 amino acids. J gave up 4 bases and V 6 bases, and 14 bases lay outside the gene matches. CDR1 MNHEY and CDR2 SMNVEV come from the germline V gene (reference sequence).

The rearrangement joins TRBV2 to TRBJ2-2, with D maybe TRBD2 (6 bases). CDR3 length equals 16 residues. CDR1 and CDR2 from the germline V gene are SNHLY and FYNNEI. The ends were cut back, 1 base at V and 1 base at J, with 10 bases in the middle. This CDR3 reads CASSEEGAGNTGELFF. The CDR3 DNA reads as TGTGCCAGCAGTGAAGAAGGAGCGGGGAACACCGGGGAGCTGTTTTTT.

The J gene is TRBJ2-2, the V gene TRBV28; D is unresolved. The length of the CDR3 is 16 residues. Looked up from germline, CDR1 is MDHEN and CDR2 is SYDVKM. The ends were cut back, 3 bases at V and 6 bases at J, with 17 bases in the middle. CDR3 sequence (DNA): TGTGCCAGCAGTTTGAGGTGGCAACTGGCGGCCGGGGAGCTGTTTTTT. It yields the protein CASSLRWQLAAGELFF.

The rearrangement links TRBV6-5 to TRBJ2-1; tentatively, D is TRBD2 (6 bases). V was pared by 7 bases and J by 5 bases, with 12 bases between. This CDR3 region has 13 residues. The V gene's germline CDR1 is MNHEY and CDR2 SVGAGI. The CDR3: CASTSGGNNEQFF. CDR3 in DNA: TGTGCCAGCACTTCTGGGGGGAACAATGAGCAGTTCTTC.

CDR3 nucleotides: TGTGCCAGCAGCTTCTACGGACTAGCGGGAGCCTACAATGAGCAGTTCTTC. Protein sequence: CASSFYGLAGAYNEQFF. The chain links TRBV11-2 to TRBJ2-1; 13 positions agree with TRBD2. The CDR3 runs 17 residues. Losses at the gene ends were 3 bases for V and 2 bases for J; bases not matched to a gene: 4. Germline CDR1 reads SGHAT; CDR2 reads FQNNGV.

V is TRBV15 and J is TRBJ1-4; D is unclear. Germline V gene sequence: CDR1 LNHNV, CDR2 YYDKDF (reference sequence). The CDR3 length is 15 residues. V lost 0 bases and J lost 4, with 9 bases in between. CDR3 in amino acids: CATSRDRAYNEKLFF. The DNA of the CDR3 is TGTGCCACCAGCAGAGATCGGGCTTATAATGAAAAACTGTTTTTT.

This chain joins TRBV3-1 (or the pseudogene TRBV3-2) and TRBJ2-7; 10 bases match TRBD1. There are 15 residues in the CDR3. The V gene's germline CDR1 is LGHDT and CDR2 YNNKEL (reference sequence). J lost 6 bases, V lost 0 bases, and 5 bases had no gene match. Written as DNA, the CDR3 is TGTGCCAGCAGCCAAGATTGGGACAGGGGAGGCGAGCAGTACTTC. Encoded protein: CASSQDWDRGGEQYF.

A few counts support this clone. The V gene is TRBV12-3 or TRBV12-4, the J gene TRBJ2-5, with a possible D match to TRBD2 (6 bases). This CDR3 comprises 12 residues. The ends were cut back, 8 bases at V and 4 bases at J, with 11 bases in the middle. This CDR3 reads CASVRDRETQYF. The CDR3 nucleotides read TGTGCCAGCGTGCGGGACCGAGAGACCCAGTACTTC.

The chain joins TRBV18 to TRBJ2-1; 9 nucleotides align to TRBD1. Trimming cost V 0 bases and J 6 bases; bases outside gene matches: 9. The length of the CDR3 is 17 residues. Germline lookup yields CDR1 KGHSH and CDR2 LQKENI. The CDR3 spells CASSPPIGTGKRNEQFF. The CDR3 nucleotides read TGTGCCAGCTCACCACCGATTGGGACAGGGAAACGCAATGAGCAGTTCTTC.

V gene TRBV18 combines with J gene TRBJ2-4; D is undetermined. Germline CDR1 is KGHSH and CDR2 is LQKENI. With 1 base removed from V and 6 bases from J, the gap between germline ends came to 4 bases. The length of the CDR3 is 12 residues. The CDR3 bases are TGTGCCAGCTCACCACAGGGAAACATTCAGTACTTC. Residues: CASSPQGNIQYF.

The chain employs TRBV5-1 and TRBJ2-2, with D unresolved. V was cut by 0 bases and J by 3 bases, with 9 bases left in between. The CDR3 runs to 15 residues. CDR1 SGHRS and CDR2 YFSETQ come from the germline V gene. The chain's CDR3 is CASSLAPIHTGELFF. The CDR3 bases are TGCGCCAGCAGCTTGGCCCCTATTCACACCGGGGAGCTGTTTTTT. Using reference TRBV5-1 and TRBJ2-2 for the parts outside the CDR3, the full variable domain is KAGVTQTPRYLIKTRGQQVTLSCSPISGHRSVSWYQQTPGQGLQFLFEYFSETQRNKGNFPGRFSGRQFSNSRSEMNVSTLELGDSALYLCASSLAPIHTGELFFGEGSRLTVL.

The chain carries TRBV6-5 and TRBJ1-1; unclear D gene. The CDR3 is made up of 15 amino acids. V shed 6 bases and J shed 1 base, with 15 bases lying between them. Germline V CDR1 and CDR2: MNHEY, SVGAGI. The CDR3, as DNA: TGTGCCAGCAGGTCCTTTGGGCTATCGAACACTGAAGCTTTCTTT. It is translated as CASRSFGLSNTEAFF.

The chain joins TRBV30 to TRBJ1-6; TRBD1 aligns across 7 bases. After removal of 4 bases from V and 6 bases from J, the junction contained 9 bases not matched to a gene. CDR3 length equals 15 residues. Germline V lookup: CDR1 GTSNPN, CDR2 SVGIG (reference sequence). For the CDR3, the DNA is TGTGCCTGGACTAGAACCGGGACAGTTAATTCACCCCTCCACTTT. It yields the protein CAWTRTGTVNSPLHF. Using reference TRBV30 and TRBJ1-6 for the parts outside the CDR3, the full variable domain is SQTIHQWPATLVQPVGSPLSLECTVEGTSNPNLYWYRQAAGRGLQLLFYSVGIGQISSEVPQNLSASRPQDRQFILSSKKLLLSDSGFYLCAWTRTGTVNSPLHFGNGTRLTVT.